This T cell receptor (beta chain) was obtained from a study of shared T cell receptors in the human thymus. The CDR3 is 13 residues long. CDR1 is MGHDK and CDR2 is SYGVNS in the germline V gene. V was cut by 1 base and J by 6 bases, with 9 bases left in between. This table comes from immunoSEQ multiplex PCR, and its TCRdb copy is limited to in-frame clones, with some not included. Of 600,000 to 900,000 clones in the sample, 70% to 90% were seen once. Separately, the same data were catalogued under a study of human thymus T cells. That work adds: Donors were healthy Finnish babies undergoing corrective operations for congenital heart defects. Thymic and blood repertoires appeared to show biased V and J gene usage. Related studies found that unrelated individuals share highly overlapping thymic repertoires.

The sample was thymocytes. The TCR sequence derives from a girl under two years old with a congenital heart defect. The chain carries TRBV25-1 and TRBJ1-2; possibly TRBD1 for D (5 bases). CDR3 region: CASSELGHHGYTF. The CDR3 DNA is TGTGCCAGCAGTGAATTGGGGCACCATGGCTACACCTTC.